A selection of T cell receptor beta chains follows, all from one sample in a study of T cell repertoires in cytomegalovirus infection. TCRdb analysed the reads with MiXCR anew, one entry per CDR3 protein. The sample lists a few hundred thousand distinct CDR3 sequences; roughly 43% were seen once. These receptors lack a known antigen. Source: cultured PBMCs, taken from culture after CMV antigen stimulation. The receptors stem from a human donor in good health (CMV status not recorded). Some clones in this sample may be carry-over from other donors' samples. The conserved cysteine and the conserved F or W are not part of the CDR3 here. Size values are once, few and many counts, or a class for expanded clones, and some rows have none.

NA TRBV29-1 SGTSGTDTQY
NA TRBV6-1 ASRVAGGNEQF
NA TRBV12-3/TRBV12-4 ASSFGQGRTDTQY
few TRBV2 ASGLAGYNEQF
few TRBV7-6 ASSQIARGLNEQF
NA TRBV19 ARWGRAPLGKEQY
few TRBV6-5 ASTPAGGLSEQY
many TRBV7-2 ASSQLRTGGEATQY
few TRBV6-6 ASTYRKGRETQY
few TRBV7-6 ASSPDPGRAKNIQY
NA TRBV5-4 ASSPGGGGMNTEAF
few TRBV10-3 AISKTGDGDTIY
NA TRBV7-2 ASSSDRASEAF
few TRBV7-2 ASSAVAGAGEQY
few TRBV7-2 ASSPAPAGPADTQY
NA TRBV12-3/TRBV12-4 ASSSIPETQY
NA TRBV12-3/TRBV12-4 ASSQGLTNEKLF
NA TRBV27 ASSFRDRVGKLF
NA TRBV5-4 ASSLARGIAGESTDTQY
few TRBV6-2/TRBV6-3 ASSYSPERGAYDTQY
NA TRBV19 ASSIRQGKGRRELF
few TRBV7-2 ASSPVAGGPGEQF